This TCR beta chain was sequenced during a study of monozygotic twins with cystic fibrosis. Overall study results and limits: Median Simpson clonality of about 0.01 suggested naive T cells predominated. Monozygotic CF twin pairs shared significantly more nucleotide-identical clonotypes than unrelated CF individuals did. Co-twins had the most similar V usage for 13 of 16 pairs, J for 8.

This CDR3 contains 17 residues. Germline V gene sequence: CDR1 SGHDN, CDR2 FVKESK. Trimming took off 5 bases at V and 0 bases at J, with 18 bases between the two ends. Comments on this clone: The antigen is undetermined.

Profiled with immunoSEQ multiplex PCR; TCRdb holds only in-frame clones, not every one. The sample carries about 24,000 clones, less than 95% recorded once. The TCR was taken from a girl aged 2-15 years with cystic fibrosis. This rearrangement joins TRBV14 to TRBJ2-3; D might be TRBD2 (5 bases). The specimen was blood. CDR3 DNA: TGTGCCAGCAGCTTCCGACGGGGTCGTGCTAGCACAGATACGCAGTATTTT. Its protein product is CASSFRRGRASTDTQYF. Full variable domain (outside the CDR3, taken from reference TRBV14 and TRBJ2-3): EAGVTQFPSHSVIEKGQTVTLRCDPISGHDNLYWYRRVMGKEIKFLLHFVKESKQDESGMPNNRFLAERTGGTYSTLKVQPAELEDSGVYFCASSFRRGRASTDTQYFGPGTRLTVL.